This T cell receptor (beta chain) was sequenced in a study of blood T cells in healthy people across ages. Study-level results: The study found TCR beta diversity correlated strongly with naive T cell percentage.

Trimming removed 2 bases at V and 2 bases at J, with 17 bases between. The CDR3 totals 17 residues. Germline V lookup: CDR1 SGHTA, CDR2 FQGTGA. Of note for this clonotype: No antigen is known for it.

Next came a second PCR, run for roughly 6 to 11 cycles, which used a sample-barcoded 5' primer along with a J-beta primer mix. Each single sample gave us at least 2.5 million CDR3-containing paired-end reads. TCRdb processed the 5' RACE reads anew with MiXCR; each CDR3 protein has one entry. The sample shows about 620,000 distinct CDR3 sequences, 52% of them seen only once. Sequences were obtained from blood. This TCR derives from a woman aged 80 or older in good health. The rearrangement links TRBV7-3 to TRBJ2-3, with unresolved D. CDR3 coding DNA: TGTGCCAGCAGCTTAGTACCGATCCAGAGAACCACAGATACGCAGTATTTT. Amino acid sequence: CASSLVPIQRTTDTQYF.